One and the same sample provided the 21 T cell receptor beta chains below, sequenced in a study of blood T cell repertoires in COVID-19. TCRdb keeps only in-frame clones here, not all; method: immunoSEQ multiplex PCR. This table has 150,000 to 170,000 clones, about 85% appearing once. Sequencing input: peripheral blood. Receptors originate from a woman aged 55-75 years with COVID-19, enrolled during active disease.

The V and J genes are TRBV5-1 and TRBJ2-2; 8 nucleotides align to TRBD1. CDR3 size: 17 residues. The germline CDR1 and CDR2 sequences are SGHRS and YFSETQ. Losses at the gene ends were 1 base for V and 0 bases for J; bases not matched to a gene: 5. The CDR3 DNA reads TGCGCCAGCAGCTTGAACTCGGGACAGGCGAACACCGGGGAGCTGTTTTTT. This encodes CASSLNSGQANTGELFF.

V is TRBV25-1 and J is TRBJ1-2, with D possibly TRBD1 on 5 matching bases. The CDR3 runs 13 residues. Germline CDR1 MGHDK, CDR2 SYGVNS. V was clipped by 6 bases and J by 5 bases, with 13 bases between them. The CDR3 nucleotides read TGTGCCAGCAGAGGATTCTCAGGGTATGGCTACACCTTC. Translating it yields CASRGFSGYGYTF.

J is TRBJ1-1 and V is TRBV7-3; 9 nucleotides align to TRBD1. Germline CDR1 and CDR2: SGHTA and FQGTGA. J lost 1 base, V lost 2 bases, and 5 bases had no gene match. This CDR3 comprises 16 residues. The CDR3 is CASSLYGTGRNTEAFF. CDR3 coding DNA: TGTGCCAGCAGCTTATACGGGACAGGGCGGAACACTGAAGCTTTCTTT.

The V and J genes are TRBV12-5 and TRBJ2-7; 11 nucleotides agree with TRBD2. Trimming took 2 bases from V and 4 from J; bases not matched to a gene: 10. Germline assignment: CDR1 LGHNT and CDR2 FRNRAP. This CDR3 spans 17 amino acids. CDR3 sequence reads: CASGLPPSTSGAYEQYF. In nucleotides, the CDR3 is TGTGCTAGTGGTTTGCCCCCTTCGACTAGCGGGGCTTACGAGCAGTACTTC.

This chain connects TRBV29-1 to TRBJ1-1, with D tentatively TRBD1 (6 bases). Trimming cost V 7 bases and J 4 bases, with 10 bases left between them. The CDR3 covers 11 residues. Germline V gene lookup returns CDR1 SQVTM and CDR2 ANQGSEA. The CDR3: CSARGGTEAFF. The CDR3, as DNA: TGCAGCGCGAGGGGGGGCACTGAAGCTTTCTTT.

The chain joins TRBV29-1 to TRBJ2-3, with D unresolved. V was pared by 2 bases and J by 5 bases, with 5 bases between. CDR1 and CDR2 (germline): SQVTM, ANQGSEA. This CDR3 spans 11 amino acids. The CDR3 DNA follows: TGCAGCGTTGAAATTCGAGATACGCAGTATTTT. It encodes CSVEIRDTQYF.

The rearrangement uses TRBV6-1 and TRBJ1-6; the match to TRBD1 covers 7 bases. CDR1 MNHNS and CDR2 SASEGT come from the germline V gene. V lost 2 bases to trimming and J lost 6 bases; unmatched junction nucleotides: 7. The CDR3 loop spans 16 amino acids. CDR3 sequence reads: CASSERLGQRNSPLHF. The CDR3 DNA follows: TGTGCCAGCAGTGAACGATTGGGACAGCGTAATTCACCCCTCCACTTT.

The CDR3 nucleotides read TGTGCCATCAGCTCACAGGGGAAGGGTGTCTACGAGCAGTACGTC. Protein product: CAISSQGKGVYEQYV. The rearrangement joins TRBV10-3 to TRBJ2-7, with TRBD1 matching 7 bases. There are 15 residues in the CDR3. The germline CDR1 and CDR2 sequences are ENHRY and SYGVKD. V lost 6 bases and J lost 3; bases outside the gene matches: 11.

This sequence joins TRBV6-5 and TRBJ2-7; D is perhaps TRBD2 (5 bases). V lost 11 bases, J lost 2 bases, and 16 bases lay in between. This CDR3 has 13 amino acids. CDR1 and CDR2 (germline): MNHEY, SVGAGI. For the CDR3, the DNA is TGTGCCTCAGCAGCCCTAGCCGCCTACGAGCAGTACGTC. Translation gives CASAALAAYEQYV.

This clone was recorded only once. V usage is TRBV6-5 and J usage is TRBJ1-1; weak D call: TRBD1 (5 bases). This CDR3 comprises 15 residues. V lost 0 bases to trimming and J lost 0 bases, with 8 bases between them. The germline gives CDR1 MNHEY, CDR2 SVGAGI. CDR3 coding DNA: TGTGCCAGCAGTTACTCGGGGGGATTGAACACTGAAGCTTTCTTT. Its translation: CASSYSGGLNTEAFF.

The chain links TRBV11-2 to TRBJ2-3; 8 bases map to TRBD2. The CDR3 contains 16 residues. Per the germline V gene, CDR1 is SGHAT and CDR2 is FQNNGV. The junction had 13 bases not matched to a gene; V was cut back by 5 bases and J by 6 bases. CDR3: CASSVTSGLGSDTQYF. The CDR3 region has the DNA TGTGCCAGCAGCGTTACCTCGGGACTAGGTTCGGATACGCAGTATTTT.

The chain couples TRBV19 to TRBJ1-1, with D possibly TRBD1 on 6 matching bases. Germline loops: CDR1 LNHDA, CDR2 SQIVND (reference sequence). Deletions cut 7 bases from V and 1 base from J, with 16 bases between. The CDR3 is 15 residues long. CDR3 sequence reads: CASTDSPTGNTEAFF. CDR3 in DNA: TGTGCCAGTACGGACAGTCCTACCGGGAACACTGAAGCTTTCTTT.

The rearrangement links TRBV4-1 to TRBJ2-3, with D tentatively TRBD1 (6 bases). CDR3 length: 14 amino acids. The V end lost 0 bases, the J end lost 5 bases, and 9 bases lay between the germline ends. From germline, CDR1 is MGHRA and CDR2 YSYEKL. CDR3 bases: TGCGCCAGCAGCCAAGATTGGGGGCTAGATACGCAGTATTTT. Protein sequence: CASSQDWGLDTQYF.

This chain joins TRBV6-1 and TRBJ1-2; 8 bases fit TRBD1. This CDR3 has 15 amino acids. From germline, CDR1 is MNHNS and CDR2 SASEGT. The junction had 8 bases not matched to a gene; V was cut back by 3 bases and J by 5 bases. This chain's CDR3 is CASSDRAGGLYGYTF. CDR3 nucleotides: TGTGCCAGCAGTGATAGGGCAGGGGGCCTGTATGGCTACACCTTC.

The chain combines TRBV10-3 with TRBJ2-7; 7 bases align to TRBD1. The CDR3 contains 13 residues. Germline V gene sequence: CDR1 ENHRY, CDR2 SYGVKD. After removal of 6 bases from V and 6 bases from J, the junction contained 8 bases not matched to a gene. The CDR3 DNA sequence: TGTGCCATCAGACCCTCGACAGGGAGCGAGCAGTACTTC. Amino acids: CAIRPSTGSEQYF.

The J gene is TRBJ2-5, the V gene TRBV6-5, with a tentative D call TRBD1 (5 bases). The V gene's germline CDR1 is MNHEY and CDR2 SVGAGI. V lost 11 bases, J lost 5 bases, and 24 bases lay in between. This CDR3 has 15 residues. This chain's CDR3 is CACSPGPTGYETQYF. The DNA for the CDR3 is TGTGCCTGCTCACCGGGCCCTACAGGATACGAGACCCAGTACTTC.

On this clone itself: The same CDR3 also results from other DNA sequences found in this sample. The gene calls are TRBV18 and TRBJ1-4, with D uncertain. The V and J ends lost 2 bases and 5 bases respectively, with 6 bases between them. The CDR3 contains 13 residues. Germline V gene sequence: CDR1 KGHSH, CDR2 LQKENI. The CDR3, as DNA: TGTGCCAGCTCACCAGGGCAGAATGAAAAACTGTTTTTT. Translation gives CASSPGQNEKLFF. Combining the CDR3 with reference TRBV18 and TRBJ1-4 gives the whole variable domain NAGVMQNPRHLVRRRGQEARLRCSPMKGHSHVYWYRQLPEEGLKFMVYLQKENIIDESGMPKERFSAEFPKEGPSILRIQQVVRGDSAAYFCASSPGQNEKLFFGSGTQLSVL.

The rearrangement uses TRBV9 and TRBJ2-1; TRBD2 matches at 15 bases. Germline CDR1 is SGDLS and CDR2 is YYNGEE. The ends lost 0 bases at V and 5 bases at J; junction bases unmatched: 6. The CDR3 is made up of 18 amino acids. The CDR3 DNA reads as TGTGCCAGCAGCGTAGAATACTGGACTAGCGGGAGGGACAATGAGCAGTTCTTC. This gives the protein CASSVEYWTSGRDNEQFF.

The chain carries TRBV19 and TRBJ1-1; TRBD1 matches at 7 bases. The CDR3 is 15 residues long. CDR1 and CDR2 (germline): LNHDA, SQIVND (reference sequence). The ends lost 3 bases at V and 4 bases at J; junction bases unmatched: 8. CDR3 coding DNA: TGTGCCAGTAGTATCAATGGACAGGAGGGCACTGAAGCTTTCTTT. This encodes CASSINGQEGTEAFF.

The chain employs TRBV11-1 and TRBJ2-2; 7 bases are a match to TRBD1. Germline V CDR1 and CDR2: SGHAT, FQDESV (reference sequence). The CDR3 consists of 14 residues. Trimming removed 5 bases from V and 7 bases from J; junction bases left unmatched: 7. The CDR3 DNA reads as TGTGCCAGCAGCCCAGGGGGTTCTAACGGGGAGCTGTTTTTT. It codes for CASSPGGSNGELFF.

The chain recombines TRBV29-1 with TRBJ1-2; weak D call: TRBD1 (6 bases). Germline CDR1 reads SQVTM; CDR2 reads ANQGSEA. The CDR3 runs to 14 residues. Trimming removed 1 base from V and 2 bases from J, with 11 bases in between. The CDR3 sequence is CSVEVQQGNYGYTF. The DNA of the CDR3 is TGCAGCGTTGAAGTCCAACAGGGAAACTATGGCTACACCTTC.